These T cell receptor beta chains were read from a single sample in a study of blood T cell repertoires in COVID-19. Sequencing used immunoSEQ multiplex PCR; TCRdb keeps in-frame clones, though not all of them. Of under 100,000 clones detected, 82% appear once; the ten largest clones hold more than 9%. The sequenced sample was peripheral blood. The receptors stem from a man aged 60 to 75 with acute or convalescent COVID-19. The CDR3 runs from the conserved cysteine through the conserved F or W. A D gene is named only where the DNA matches it firmly. Rows give clone size only sometimes, using once, few, many, or a class for an expanded clone.

TRBV4-3	NA	TRBJ1-5	TRBD1	TGCGCCAGCAGCCAAGGGACAGGGGCTGGTCAGCCCCAGCATTTT	CASSQGTGAGQPQHF
TRBV5-4	NA	TRBJ1-2	NA	TGTGCCAGCAGCTTGGCGTCAGGGGCATACTATGGCTACACCTTC	CASSLASGAYYGYTF
TRBV28	NA	TRBJ1-3	NA	TGTGCCAGTGACAGTCTCTCTGGAAACACCATATATTTT	CASDSLSGNTIYF
TRBV18	NA	TRBJ1-1	TRBD1	TGTGCCAGCTCTCAACGACAGGGCGGATGGACTGAAGCTTTCTTT	CASSQRQGGWTEAFF
TRBV7-2	NA	TRBJ2-3	NA	TGTGCCAGCAGCACTCCGGGTACGCAGTATTTT	CASSTPGTQYF
TRBV6-1	once	TRBJ2-5	TRBD2	TGTGCCAGCAGTGAAAAGACTAGCGGGAGACCAGAGACCCAGTACTTC	CASSEKTSGRPETQYF
TRBV6-5	NA	TRBJ2-2	NA	TGTGCCAGCAGTTACTCGTCAGGATACACCGGGGAGCTGTTTTTT	CASSYSSGYTGELFF
TRBV12-5	NA	TRBJ1-1	TRBD1	TGTGCTAGTGGTTCCGACAGGGCAACTTTCTTT	CASGSDRATFF
TRBV11-3	NA	TRBJ2-7	NA	TGTGCCAGCAGCTTAGACGGCTACGAGCAGTACTTC	CASSLDGYEQYF
TRBV14	NA	TRBJ2-2	NA	TGTGCCAGCAGCCAAGTCAACGCCAACTTAGAGCTGTTTTTT	CASSQVNANLELFF
TRBV6-5	NA	TRBJ1-1	NA	TGTGCCAGCAGTCCGGGTCACATAATGAACACTGAAGCTTTCTTT	CASSPGHIMNTEAFF
TRBV7-6	NA	TRBJ2-5	TRBD2	TGTGCCAGCAGCTTGGGTCGAGCGGGAGTTGCAGAGACCCAGTACTTC	CASSLGRAGVAETQYF
TRBV11-2	NA	TRBJ1-6	NA	TGTGCCAGCGGAATAGGACAGTTTGGTTCACCCCTCCACTTT	CASGIGQFGSPLHF
TRBV5-5	NA	TRBJ2-1	TRBD2	TGTGCCAGCAGCTTTAGGTCTAGCGGTACTATTAACAATGAGCAGTTCTTC	CASSFRSSGTINNEQFF
TRBV5-1	NA	TRBJ2-1	TRBD2	TGCGCCAGCAGCACAGAGCTAGCGGGGTACAATGAGCAGTTCTTC	CASSTELAGYNEQFF
TRBV3-1/TRBV3-2	NA	TRBJ1-1	NA	TGTGCCAGCAGCCAAGGGAGGGCACCGAACACTGAAGCTTTCTTT	CASSQGRAPNTEAFF
TRBV19	NA	TRBJ2-3	NA	TGTGCCAGTAGGAGGCAGTGGGTTAGCACAGATACGCAGTATTTT	CASRRQWVSTDTQYF
TRBV29-1	NA	TRBJ1-4	TRBD1	TGCAGCGTCGCGGACAGGGGAAGCGAAAAACTGTTTTTT	CSVADRGSEKLFF
TRBV4-3	NA	TRBJ2-3	NA	TGCGCCAGCAGCCTAACAGGGACGGATACGCAGTATTTT	CASSLTGTDTQYF
TRBV5-5	once	TRBJ1-4	NA	TGTGCCAGCAGCCTAGGGGGTCCAACTAATGAAAAACTGTTTTTT	CASSLGGPTNEKLFF
TRBV29-1	NA	TRBJ1-1	NA	TGCAGCGTAGAGGGTGGGAACACTGAAGCTTTCTTT	CSVEGGNTEAFF
TRBV7-2	NA	TRBJ2-6	NA	TGTGCCAGCAGCTTAGCGCTCGGAGGATACTCTGGGGCCAACGTCCTGACTTTC	CASSLALGGYSGANVLTF
TRBV5-5	NA	TRBJ2-5	NA	TGTGCCAGCAGCTTGGTCTTCGCAGGGTTGGAGACCCAGTACTTC	CASSLVFAGLETQYF
TRBV12-5	NA	TRBJ1-2	NA	TGTGCTAGTTCAGGGAACTATGGCTACACCTTC	CASSGNYGYTF
TRBV9	once	TRBJ1-1	NA	TGTGCCAGCAACGTGGACTCCGGCGATTCTGAAGCTTTCTTT	CASNVDSGDSEAFF
TRBV3-1/TRBV3-2	NA	TRBJ1-5	NA	TGTGCCAGCAGCCAAGCGGAGGGCGGCAATCAGCCCCAGCATTTT	CASSQAEGGNQPQHF
TRBV4-3	NA	TRBJ2-1	NA	TGCGCCAGCAGCCAAGATCGGGGTGAGCAGTTCTTC	CASSQDRGEQFF
TRBV11-2	NA	TRBJ2-1	TRBD2	TGTGCCAGCAGCTTCGCGGGGGTTAATGAGCAGTTCTTC	CASSFAGVNEQFF
TRBV5-1	NA	TRBJ1-5	NA	TGCGCCAGCAGCTCCCGGGACACCGACAATCAGCCCCAGCATTTT	CASSSRDTDNQPQHF
TRBV7-2	few	TRBJ1-1	NA	TGTGCCAGCAGCTTAGCAGTCTACTCCCAAGCTTTCTTT	CASSLAVYSQAFF
TRBV14	NA	TRBJ1-3	NA	TGTGCCAGCAGCCAAGATTTAAGAGTGCACACCATATATTTT	CASSQDLRVHTIYF
TRBV19	few	TRBJ1-1	TRBD1	TGTGCCAGTAGGAGTAGGGGGCAGAACACTGAAGCTTTCTTT	CASRSRGQNTEAFF
TRBV4-3	NA	TRBJ1-3	NA	TGCGCCAGCAGCCAGAACCTGGGGGGCTCTGGAAACACCATATATTTT	CASSQNLGGSGNTIYF
TRBV21-1	NA	TRBJ2-7	NA	TGTGCCAGCAGCCTTACTACCGGGACAGGGGCTGCCGAGCAGTACTTC	CASSLTTGTGAAEQYF
TRBV5-4	few	TRBJ2-2	TRBD1	TGTGCCAGCAGCAAGGACAGGGAATTCACCGGGGAGCTGTTTTTT	CASSKDREFTGELFF
TRBV7-2	NA	TRBJ2-1	NA	TGTGCCAGCAGCTTAGCGACATCAGGGGAGCAGTTCTTC	CASSLATSGEQFF
TRBV19	NA	TRBJ1-5	NA	TGTGCCAGTAGTCCACAGGTCAATCAGCCCCAGCATTTT	CASSPQVNQPQHF
TRBV5-6	NA	TRBJ1-2	TRBD1	TGTGCCAGCAGCTTGGCCTTGGACAGGGACTATGGCTACACCTTC	CASSLALDRDYGYTF
TRBV28	NA	TRBJ1-1	NA	TGTGCCAGCAGTTTACAGAGGGGGATGAGCGCTGAAGCTTTCTTT	CASSLQRGMSAEAFF
TRBV7-2	NA	TRBJ1-1	NA	TGTGCCAGCAGCTTGCTGACAGTCCTGAACACTGAAGCTTTCTTT	CASSLLTVLNTEAFF
TRBV28	NA	TRBJ2-7	TRBD1	TGTGCCAGCAGTTTTGTTGCTAGACTGGACAGGTCGAGATCATACGAGCAGTACTTC	CASSFVARLDRSRSYEQYF
TRBV5-1	NA	TRBJ1-2	TRBD1	TGCGCCAGCAGCTTGGCCGAGACAGGGGGCAAGAATGGCTACACCTTC	CASSLAETGGKNGYTF
TRBV11-2	NA	TRBJ1-1	TRBD1	TGTGCCAGCAGCCTCGGGACAGGGCCGAACACTGAAGCTTTCTTT	CASSLGTGPNTEAFF
TRBV24-1	NA	TRBJ1-3	NA	TGTGCCACCAGTGACACCGGGACACCCGGAAACACCATATATTTT	CATSDTGTPGNTIYF
TRBV9	NA	TRBJ1-2	NA	TGTGCCAGCAGCGTAGACCCCGAGGGCTATGGCTACACCTTC	CASSVDPEGYGYTF
TRBV12-3/TRBV12-4	NA	TRBJ1-3	NA	TGTGCCAGCAGTTTTCAGGGGTACACCATATATTTT	CASSFQGYTIYF
TRBV6-2/TRBV6-3	NA	TRBJ2-5	TRBD1	TGTGCCAGCAGTTACTCGGGACAGGGCGTTGAGACCCAGTACTTC	CASSYSGQGVETQYF